These 27 T cell receptor beta chains came from one sample sequenced in a study of T cell repertoires in aging, cancer and after chemotherapy. Multiplex touch-down PCR with TRB-A/B primers amplified rearranged V-D-J TRB sequences. TCRdb independently ran MiXCR on the multiplex PCR reads; one entry per CDR3 protein. The sample shows 2,800 or so distinct CDR3 sequences, approximately 42% of them seen only once. TCR beta rearrangements were amplified from peripheral blood genomic DNA. Sequenced input: blood. The source of these receptors is a human donor with a blood cancer.

This clonotype ranks as medium-sized (0.01 to 0.1%). V and J are TRBV24-1 and TRBJ2-2; TRBD2 aligns across 7 bases. Germline lookup yields CDR1 KGHDR and CDR2 SFDVKD. The CDR3 sequence is 13 residues long. V lost 9 bases and J lost 4; bases outside the gene matches: 4. The CDR3 protein is CATHGEGTGELFF. CDR3 nucleotide sequence: TGTGCCACCCATGGGGAGGGCACCGGGGAGCTGTTTTTT.

The chain employs TRBV6-5 and TRBJ2-1, with 7 bases matching TRBD1. CDR1 and CDR2 (germline): MNHEY, SVGAGI. The CDR3 extends over 14 amino acids. V gave up 2 bases and J gave up 5 bases; unmatched junction bases: 3. The CDR3 region has the DNA TGTGCCAGCAGTTACCTAGACAGGGACAATGAGCAGTTCTTC. This codes for CASSYLDRDNEQFF.

As regards this clonotype: One end of the junction varies from germline; a read error may be responsible. The V and J genes are TRBV5-1 and TRBJ2-7; D perhaps matches TRBD2 (6 bases). The CDR3 consists of 12 residues. The germline gives CDR1 SGHRS, CDR2 YFSETQ. The chain's CDR3 is CARSRDFYEQYF. DNA for the CDR3: TGTGCCAGAAGCCGGGACTTCTACGAGCAGTACTTC.

This clonotype was found a few times. The V gene is TRBV6-5, the J gene TRBJ1-5; maybe TRBD1 (5 bases). The germline V and J ends were trimmed by 4 bases and 2 bases, with 15 bases remaining between them. There are 16 residues in the CDR3. The germline gives CDR1 MNHEY, CDR2 SVGAGI. The CDR3 DNA sequence: TGTGCCAGCAGTTGGTCCCAGGGTGAGGGCAATCAGCCCCAGCATTTT. This encodes CASSWSQGEGNQPQHF.

V gene TRBV5-5 combines with J gene TRBJ2-1; D is possibly TRBD1 (5 bases). Trimming cost V 0 bases and J 6 bases, with 7 bases left between them. The CDR3 runs 13 residues. From germline, CDR1 is SGHKS and CDR2 YYEKEE (reference sequence). The CDR3 nucleotides are TGTGCCAGCAGCTTGGCAGGGCTCAATGAGCAGTTCTTC. Its translation: CASSLAGLNEQFF.

J is TRBJ2-3 and V is TRBV20-1, with D perhaps being TRBD1 or TRBD2 (6 bases each). V lost 5 bases, J lost 1 base, and 13 bases lay in between. The CDR3 consists of 14 residues. CDR1 is DFQATT and CDR2 is SNEGSKA in the germline V gene (reference sequence). CDR3 in amino acids: CSAEGGSRTDTQYF. The CDR3 nucleotides read TGCAGTGCTGAGGGGGGAAGCCGCACAGATACGCAGTATTTT.

The CDR3 here is CASSLRLAGIDEQYF. The CDR3 nucleotides are TGTGCCAGCAGCCTCCGACTAGCGGGAATCGACGAGCAGTACTTC. This sequence joins TRBV6-5 and TRBJ2-7, with 11 bases fitting TRBD2. The trim removed 6 bases at V and 5 bases at J, leaving 9 bases unmatched. Germline assignment: CDR1 MNHEY and CDR2 SVGAGI. The CDR3 contains 15 residues.

This clonotype was recorded a few times. This sequence joins TRBV5-4 and TRBJ2-1; 8 bases are shared with TRBD2. V lost 3 bases, J lost 7 bases, and 9 bases stayed unmatched. In germline, CDR1 is SGHNT, CDR2 YYREEE (reference sequence). The CDR3 runs 15 residues. The CDR3: CASSSLSSGKNEQFF. The CDR3, as DNA: TGTGCCAGCAGCTCGTTGAGTAGCGGGAAGAATGAGCAGTTCTTC.

The chain employs TRBV24-1 and TRBJ2-2; the D call may be TRBD1 or TRBD2 (6 bases each). The V end was cut by 5 bases, the J end by 7 bases, with 13 bases between. Germline lookup yields CDR1 KGHDR and CDR2 SFDVKD. The CDR3 is made up of 14 amino acids. The CDR3 DNA reads as TGTGCCACCAGTGGTCGGGGGCGCGACGGGGAGCTGTTTTTT. Its protein is CATSGRGRDGELFF.

The DNA of the CDR3 is TGTGCCAGCAGTCCCTGGGGCAGTTCCTACGAGCAGTACTTC. It yields the protein CASSPWGSSYEQYF. The V gene is TRBV27, the J gene TRBJ2-7, with D possibly TRBD1 on 5 matching bases. V was pared by 5 bases and J by 1 base, with 12 bases between. This CDR3 is 14 amino acids long. In germline, CDR1 is MNHEY, CDR2 SMNVEV (reference sequence).

This clonotype was seen a handful of times. The rearrangement links TRBV7-6 to TRBJ2-1, with 7 nucleotides matching TRBD1. In germline, CDR1 is SGHVS, CDR2 FNYEAQ. V lost 5 bases to trimming and J lost 6 bases; unmatched junction nucleotides: 13. The CDR3 spans 16 residues. CDR3 in DNA: TGTGCCAGCAGCCGAAGCCGGGACAGCTACTTCAATGAGCAGTTCTTC. It translates to CASSRSRDSYFNEQFF.

The rearrangement uses TRBV6-5 and TRBJ2-7; TRBD2 aligns across 9 bases. J gave up 2 bases and V 5 bases, and 10 bases lay outside the gene matches. The germline V gene encodes CDR1 MNHEY and CDR2 SVGAGI. The CDR3 sequence is 16 residues long. The CDR3 protein is CASSEGLAGQTYEQYF. The CDR3 DNA follows: TGTGCCAGCAGTGAAGGGCTAGCGGGACAAACCTACGAGCAGTACTTC.

The chain joins TRBV6-5 to TRBJ1-3; a weak D match, TRBD1 (6 bases). V lost 3 bases and J 0 bases, leaving 12 bases between the germline ends. This CDR3 is built from 16 residues. Germline assignment: CDR1 MNHEY and CDR2 SVGAGI. CDR3 DNA: TGTGCCAGCAGTTATGACAGGAGATACTCTGGAAACACCATATATTTT. Protein: CASSYDRRYSGNTIYF.

V and J are TRBV6-5 and TRBJ2-2; no clear D gene. The CDR3 has 12 amino acids. V dropped 6 bases and J dropped 7 bases, with 9 bases sitting between them. Germline CDR1 reads MNHEY; CDR2 reads SVGAGI. CDR3 protein: CASSVDLGELFF. The DNA of the CDR3 is TGTGCCAGCAGCGTAGATCTCGGGGAGCTGTTTTTT.

This clonotype appeared a few times. The V gene is TRBV18, the J gene TRBJ2-5; 7 nucleotides agree with TRBD1. The V and J ends lost 5 bases and 3 bases, in that order; junction bases with no gene match: 0. Germline V gene sequence: CDR1 KGHSH, CDR2 LQKENI. CDR3 length equals 12 residues. The CDR3, as DNA: TGTGCCAGCTCAGGGACAGAAGAGACCCAGTACTTC. As protein: CASSGTEETQYF.

V and J are TRBV6-1 and TRBJ1-1; D may be TRBD1 (5 bases). Between the trimmed V and J ends, which lost 8 bases and 4 bases, there was a span of 17 bases. Germline CDR1 and CDR2: MNHNS and SASEGT. This CDR3 comprises 14 residues. In DNA, the CDR3 is TGTGCCAGCCCAGGGTGGTCCGTTGGCACTGAAGCTTTCTTT. Translating gives CASPGWSVGTEAFF.

The sample holds a few counts of this clonotype. This chain connects TRBV12-3 or TRBV12-4 to TRBJ2-1, with 8 bases lining up with TRBD1. CDR3 length equals 15 residues. With V trimmed by 6 bases and J by 6 bases, 10 bases remained unmatched. The chain's CDR3 is CASSFLQGAGNEQFF. CDR3 nucleotides: TGTGCCAGCAGCTTCCTTCAGGGGGCGGGCAATGAGCAGTTCTTC.

This clonotype was recorded a few times. The chain joins TRBV6-6 to TRBJ2-7; D could derive from TRBD1 or TRBD2 (5 bases each). Germline V gene sequence: CDR1 MNHNY, CDR2 SVGAGI (reference sequence). The germline V and J ends were trimmed by 4 bases and 0 bases, with 10 bases remaining between them. The CDR3 extends over 14 amino acids. The CDR3 DNA follows: TGTGCCAGCAGTTGGGACGGAAACTCCTACGAGCAGTACTTC. Translating gives CASSWDGNSYEQYF.

This clonotype was detected once. The chain employs TRBV12-3 or TRBV12-4 and TRBJ1-2, with D perhaps TRBD1 (5 bases). The CDR3 has 13 amino acids. Trimming cost V 8 bases and J 8 bases, with 18 bases left between them. CDR3 in amino acids: CASSQDRDLGYTF. The CDR3 nucleotides are TGTGCCAGCTCACAAGACCGGGACCTCGGCTACACCTTC.

In this sample, this clonotype turned up a few times. J is TRBJ1-3 and V is TRBV10-3; D is ambiguous. Trimming left V 3 bases short and J 6 bases short, with 6 bases between. From germline, CDR1 is ENHRY and CDR2 SYGVKD. The CDR3 contains 12 residues. Written as DNA, the CDR3 is TGTGCCATCAGTGACGACGCAAACACCATATATTTT. Its translation: CAISDDANTIYF.

The chain joins TRBV15 to TRBJ1-4; unclear D gene. Germline CDR1 is LNHNV and CDR2 is YYDKDF (reference sequence). The CDR3 spans 14 residues. The germline V and J ends were trimmed by 0 bases and 8 bases, with 10 bases remaining between them. In DNA form, the CDR3 reads TGTGCCACCAGCAGAGAGTCAGGCGCCGAAAAACTGTTTTTT. Amino acid sequence: CATSRESGAEKLFF.

As concerns this clonotype: Since a much larger clone is just one base distant, this may be a read error. DNA for the CDR3: TGTGCCAGCAGCTTAACAGCGTGGCGGTCCTATGACTACACCTTC. It encodes CASSLTAWRSYDYTF. The V gene is TRBV5-6, the J gene TRBJ1-2; D remains ambiguous. The CDR3 totals 15 residues. Germline assignment: CDR1 SGHDT and CDR2 YYEEEE.

Notes on this clonotype: Relative to the germline gene, one junction end is altered; a read error may explain this. The rearrangement uses TRBV5-1 and TRBJ2-5, with 9 bases that match TRBD1. CDR3 length: 15 residues. The germline gives CDR1 SGHRS, CDR2 YFSETQ. The CDR3 sequence: CARSSGTGSGETQYF. The CDR3 nucleotides read TGCGCCAGAAGCTCCGGGACAGGGTCGGGAGAGACCCAGTACTTC.

This clonotype showed up just a few times. The CDR3 loop reads CASSRTGYYEQYF. CDR3 bases: TGTGCCAGCAGTAGGACAGGATACTACGAGCAGTACTTC. The J gene is TRBJ2-7, the V gene TRBV12-3 or TRBV12-4; 7 bases are a match to TRBD1. V shed 5 bases and J 3 bases; nucleotides not matched to a gene: 4. There are 13 residues in the CDR3.

In this sample, this clonotype turned up a few times. This chain uses TRBV6-5 with TRBJ1-2; D is ambiguous. CDR3 length equals 12 residues. The V end was cut by 5 bases, the J end by 8 bases, with 12 bases between. Germline-derived CDR1 and CDR2 are MNHEY and SVGAGI. CDR3 sequence: CASSDRLGGYTF. The CDR3 DNA reads TGTGCCAGCAGTGACCGGTTGGGCGGCTACACCTTC.

This clonotype is termed medium-sized (0.01 to 0.1%). The chain has TRBV12-3 or TRBV12-4 and TRBJ1-2; D remains unclear. The V gene lost 3 bases and the J gene lost 3 bases, with 14 bases spanning the gap. The CDR3 contains 15 residues. In DNA form, the CDR3 reads TGTGCCAGCAGTTTGGGAGACGGGGAATACTATGGCTACACCTTC. Translation: CASSLGDGEYYGYTF.

This chain links TRBV2 with TRBJ2-7; no clear D. This CDR3 has 11 residues. Between the trimmed V and J ends, which lost 9 bases and 1 base, there was a span of 7 bases. The germline CDR1 and CDR2 sequences are SNHLY and FYNNEI. The CDR3 nucleotides read TGTGCCAGTGGACGGTCCTACGAGCAGTACTTC. The encoded protein is CASGRSYEQYF. The full variable domain, completed using reference TRBV2 and TRBJ2-7, is EPEVTQTPSHQVTQMGQEVILRCVPISNHLYFYWYRQILGQKVEFLVSFYNNEISEKSEIFDDQFSVERPDGSNFTLKIRSTKLEDSAMYFCASGRSYEQYFGPGTRLTVT.